A selection of T cell receptor beta chains follows, all from one sample in a study of T cell responses to AZD1222 COVID-19 vaccine. Generated by immunoSEQ multiplex PCR, the TCRdb table keeps only in-frame clones and is missing some. The sample has 250,000 to 300,000 clones, approximately 94% seen once. The material sequenced was peripheral blood, taken 28 days after the second AZD1222 dose. Receptors originate from an adult who received the AZD1222 COVID-19 vaccine. The CDR3 runs from the conserved cysteine through the conserved F or W. A D gene is named only where the DNA matches it firmly. The size of a clone is reported for some rows only, either as once, few or many, or as a class for expanded clones.

v_call: TRBV7-8; j_call: TRBJ2-1; clone_size: .; d_call: .; cdr3_nt: TGTGCCAGCAGGGATCGGGGGGCGCGGGATGAGCAGTTCTTC; cdr3_aa: CASRDRGARDEQFF
v_call: TRBV27; j_call: TRBJ1-2; clone_size: .; d_call: .; cdr3_nt: TGTGCCAGCAGTTTAGCAGGGAGCTATGGCTACACCTTC; cdr3_aa: CASSLAGSYGYTF
v_call: TRBV27; j_call: TRBJ2-7; clone_size: .; d_call: .; cdr3_nt: TGTGCCAGCAGTTTGCGGGTTACCTACGAGCAGTACTTC; cdr3_aa: CASSLRVTYEQYF
v_call: TRBV28; j_call: TRBJ1-1; clone_size: .; d_call: TRBD1; cdr3_nt: TGTGCCAGCACCTCACCCGGGACAGGGAACACTGAAGCTTTCTTT; cdr3_aa: CASTSPGTGNTEAFF
v_call: TRBV28; j_call: TRBJ1-5; clone_size: .; d_call: .; cdr3_nt: TGTGCCAGCCGGCGGGGTGGGAGCAATCAGCCCCAGCATTTT; cdr3_aa: CASRRGGSNQPQHF
v_call: TRBV7-9; j_call: TRBJ1-4; clone_size: few; d_call: TRBD1; cdr3_nt: TGTGCCTCAAAGGGAGGGGGCGCAGGGGAAAAACTGTTTTTT; cdr3_aa: CASKGGGAGEKLFF
v_call: TRBV2; j_call: TRBJ1-2; clone_size: .; d_call: .; cdr3_nt: TGTGCCAGCAGTGAGGGTGGACCGAACTATGGCTACACCTTC; cdr3_aa: CASSEGGPNYGYTF
v_call: TRBV11-2; j_call: TRBJ1-2; clone_size: once; d_call: .; cdr3_nt: TGTGCCAGCAGCTTAGAGGCCTATGGCTACACCTTC; cdr3_aa: CASSLEAYGYTF
v_call: TRBV4-1; j_call: TRBJ2-2; clone_size: .; d_call: TRBD2; cdr3_nt: TGCGCCAGCAGCCTCCCCGGGACTAGCCCCGGGGAGCTGTTTTTT; cdr3_aa: CASSLPGTSPGELFF
v_call: TRBV7-7; j_call: TRBJ2-5; clone_size: .; d_call: TRBD2; cdr3_nt: TGTGCTAGCAGCTTAGGGGAGGGTATGGAGACCCAGTACTTC; cdr3_aa: CASSLGEGMETQYF
v_call: TRBV19; j_call: TRBJ2-7; clone_size: once; d_call: .; cdr3_nt: TGTGCCAGTAGTTCTTGGGGAACCTACGAGCAGTACTTC; cdr3_aa: CASSSWGTYEQYF
v_call: TRBV5-8; j_call: TRBJ1-5; clone_size: .; d_call: .; cdr3_nt: TGTGCCAGCAGCTTGGACGTTAACAATCAGCCCCAGCATTTT; cdr3_aa: CASSLDVNNQPQHF
v_call: TRBV29-1; j_call: TRBJ2-5; clone_size: .; d_call: .; cdr3_nt: TGCAGCGTTGTGGAGCAACAAGAGACCCAGTACTTC; cdr3_aa: CSVVEQQETQYF
v_call: TRBV5-1; j_call: TRBJ2-7; clone_size: .; d_call: .; cdr3_nt: TGCGCCAGCAGCTTGCAGGAAGCCTACGAGCAGTACTTC; cdr3_aa: CASSLQEAYEQYF
v_call: TRBV6-6; j_call: TRBJ2-7; clone_size: .; d_call: .; cdr3_nt: TGTGCCAGCAGACCCGCAGGGTTAGAGTACGAGCAGTACTTC; cdr3_aa: CASRPAGLEYEQYF
v_call: TRBV7-2; j_call: TRBJ1-2; clone_size: .; d_call: .; cdr3_nt: TGTGCCAGCAGTCCCAAAGCGGGGGGTAACTATGGCTACACCTTC; cdr3_aa: CASSPKAGGNYGYTF
v_call: TRBV19; j_call: TRBJ1-6; clone_size: .; d_call: .; cdr3_nt: TGTGCCAGTAGCAGGGGACCTCCGAGCTCCTATAATTCACCCCTCCACTTT; cdr3_aa: CASSRGPPSSYNSPLHF
v_call: TRBV28; j_call: TRBJ1-5; clone_size: .; d_call: .; cdr3_nt: TGTGCCACCACATACATCCAAGCTAATCAGCCCCAGCATTTT; cdr3_aa: CATTYIQANQPQHF
v_call: TRBV9; j_call: TRBJ2-7; clone_size: .; d_call: .; cdr3_nt: TGTGCCAGCAGCCCCAAGGGTGGAGCGGTCGAGCAGTACTTC; cdr3_aa: CASSPKGGAVEQYF
v_call: TRBV2; j_call: TRBJ2-7; clone_size: .; d_call: TRBD2; cdr3_nt: TGTGCCAGCAGTGACCCCGGACTAGCTTCGGACGAGCAGTACTTC; cdr3_aa: CASSDPGLASDEQYF
v_call: TRBV20-1; j_call: TRBJ1-2; clone_size: .; d_call: .; cdr3_nt: TGCAGTGCTAGTGATCAGGGAGGGATAGCTAACTATGGCTACACCTTC; cdr3_aa: CSASDQGGIANYGYTF
v_call: TRBV28; j_call: TRBJ2-2; clone_size: .; d_call: .; cdr3_nt: TGTGCCAGCAGTCTCAACCTACAGACCGGGGAGCTGTTTTTT; cdr3_aa: CASSLNLQTGELFF
v_call: TRBV19; j_call: TRBJ2-2; clone_size: .; d_call: .; cdr3_nt: TGTGCCAGTAGTCACAGTGAGGCCCGCCCCACCGGGGAGCTGTTTTTT; cdr3_aa: CASSHSEARPTGELFF
v_call: TRBV27; j_call: TRBJ2-1; clone_size: once; d_call: TRBD2; cdr3_nt: TGTGCCAGCAGTTTATTCCTAGCGGGAGTTGGGAATGAGCAGTTCTTC; cdr3_aa: CASSLFLAGVGNEQFF
v_call: TRBV10-3; j_call: TRBJ2-5; clone_size: once; d_call: TRBD2; cdr3_nt: TGTGCCATCAGTCCCCTCGGGGGGGGACGGGGAGAGACCCAGTACTTC; cdr3_aa: CAISPLGGGRGETQYF
v_call: TRBV28; j_call: TRBJ1-5; clone_size: .; d_call: .; cdr3_nt: TGTGCCAGCAAAGGGTGGCGAAATCAGCCCCAGCATTTT; cdr3_aa: CASKGWRNQPQHF
v_call: TRBV29-1; j_call: TRBJ2-7; clone_size: once; d_call: .; cdr3_nt: TGCAGCGTTGAACAGGGAGGATCCTACGAGCAGTACTTC; cdr3_aa: CSVEQGGSYEQYF
v_call: TRBV7-6; j_call: TRBJ2-2; clone_size: once; d_call: TRBD1; cdr3_nt: TGTGCCAGCAGCCCCACTTACGGACAGGGGGCGTGGGGGGAGCTGTTTTTT; cdr3_aa: CASSPTYGQGAWGELFF
v_call: TRBV3-1/TRBV3-2; j_call: TRBJ1-5; clone_size: .; d_call: .; cdr3_nt: TGTGCCAGCAGCCAAGTGGCCAGTGGGTCGCCCCAGCATTTT; cdr3_aa: CASSQVASGSPQHF
v_call: TRBV5-1; j_call: TRBJ2-7; clone_size: .; d_call: .; cdr3_nt: TGCGCCAGCAGCCCTGGACATCCTTACGAGCAGTACTTC; cdr3_aa: CASSPGHPYEQYF
v_call: TRBV7-8; j_call: TRBJ1-6; clone_size: once; d_call: .; cdr3_nt: TGTGCCAGCAGCCCTCGCGGCTATAATTCACCCCTCCACTTT; cdr3_aa: CASSPRGYNSPLHF
v_call: TRBV5-6; j_call: TRBJ1-1; clone_size: .; d_call: TRBD1; cdr3_nt: TGTGCCAGCAGCTTGGTGGGGACAGGGGCGGGCACTGAAGCTTTCTTT; cdr3_aa: CASSLVGTGAGTEAFF
v_call: TRBV12-2; j_call: TRBJ2-2; clone_size: .; d_call: .; cdr3_nt: TGTGCAAGTCGCTTAAGGCCTTCTGACACCGGGGAGCTGTTTTTT; cdr3_aa: CASRLRPSDTGELFF
v_call: TRBV24-1; j_call: TRBJ2-1; clone_size: .; d_call: .; cdr3_nt: TGTGCCACCAGTGATTTTGATGAGCAGTTCTTC; cdr3_aa: CATSDFDEQFF
v_call: TRBV7-3; j_call: TRBJ2-3; clone_size: .; d_call: .; cdr3_nt: TGTGCCAGCAGCCCAAGGACAGTGGGTACGCAGTATTTT; cdr3_aa: CASSPRTVGTQYF
v_call: TRBV12-3/TRBV12-4; j_call: TRBJ2-7; clone_size: .; d_call: TRBD2; cdr3_nt: TGTGCCAGCAGACTAGCGGGAGCGGACGAGCAGTACTTC; cdr3_aa: CASRLAGADEQYF
v_call: TRBV6-2/TRBV6-3; j_call: TRBJ1-2; clone_size: .; d_call: TRBD1; cdr3_nt: TGTGCCAGCAGTGGACAGGGGGCGGATGGCTACACCTTC; cdr3_aa: CASSGQGADGYTF
v_call: TRBV15; j_call: TRBJ1-2; clone_size: .; d_call: TRBD1; cdr3_nt: TGTGCCACCAGCAGCCGACAGGGCGGTCGCGGCTACACCTTC; cdr3_aa: CATSSRQGGRGYTF
v_call: TRBV7-9; j_call: TRBJ1-6; clone_size: .; d_call: .; cdr3_nt: TGTGCCAGCAGCCTAGGGCAGGGCGGCTCACCCCTCCACTTT; cdr3_aa: CASSLGQGGSPLHF
v_call: TRBV11-3; j_call: TRBJ2-2; clone_size: .; d_call: .; cdr3_nt: TGTGCCAGCAGCTGGGGCGGGGAGCTGTTTTTT; cdr3_aa: CASSWGGELFF
v_call: TRBV28; j_call: TRBJ1-2; clone_size: .; d_call: .; cdr3_nt: TGTGCCAGCAGACAATCACCGGGCGACTATGGCTACACCTTC; cdr3_aa: CASRQSPGDYGYTF
v_call: TRBV7-3; j_call: TRBJ1-4; clone_size: .; d_call: .; cdr3_nt: TGTGCCAGCAGCTTAAGACGGGGTGAAAAACTGTTTTTT; cdr3_aa: CASSLRRGEKLFF
v_call: TRBV19; j_call: TRBJ1-5; clone_size: .; d_call: .; cdr3_nt: TGTGCCAGTAGTGTCCGGGACAGCAATCAGCCCCAGCATTTT; cdr3_aa: CASSVRDSNQPQHF
v_call: TRBV27; j_call: TRBJ2-1; clone_size: .; d_call: .; cdr3_nt: TGTGCCAGCAGTTTACGGCGGCGGGGGTCAGGGGGCAGTGAGCAGTTCTTC; cdr3_aa: CASSLRRRGSGGSEQFF
v_call: TRBV5-4; j_call: TRBJ2-1; clone_size: .; d_call: TRBD2; cdr3_nt: TGTGCCAGCAGTAAAACTAGCGGGAGTGCCTACAATGAGCAGTTCTTC; cdr3_aa: CASSKTSGSAYNEQFF
v_call: TRBV9; j_call: TRBJ2-1; clone_size: .; d_call: .; cdr3_nt: TGTGCCAGCAGCTCAGCTAGCGCCGCTAGCTCCTACAATGAGCAGTTCTTC; cdr3_aa: CASSSASAASSYNEQFF
v_call: TRBV5-1; j_call: TRBJ2-1; clone_size: .; d_call: TRBD2; cdr3_nt: TGCGCCAGCAGCTTGGTATTAGCGGGAGCGAAGGAGCAGTTCTTC; cdr3_aa: CASSLVLAGAKEQFF
v_call: TRBV3-1/TRBV3-2; j_call: TRBJ1-5; clone_size: .; d_call: .; cdr3_nt: TGTGCCAGCAGCCAAGAAGGATACAATCAGCCCCAGCATTTT; cdr3_aa: CASSQEGYNQPQHF
v_call: TRBV3-1/TRBV3-2; j_call: TRBJ1-1; clone_size: .; d_call: TRBD1; cdr3_nt: TGTGCCAGCAGCCACAGGGGGGCGAACACTGAAGCTTTCTTT; cdr3_aa: CASSHRGANTEAFF
v_call: TRBV20-1; j_call: TRBJ1-1; clone_size: .; d_call: .; cdr3_nt: TGCAGTGCTAGAGTGAGGACTGAAGCTTTCTTT; cdr3_aa: CSARVRTEAFF
v_call: TRBV3-1/TRBV3-2; j_call: TRBJ1-1; clone_size: .; d_call: TRBD1; cdr3_nt: TGTGCCAGCAGCCAAGCCGGGACAGGGGCTGAAGCTTTCTTT; cdr3_aa: CASSQAGTGAEAFF
v_call: TRBV6-5; j_call: TRBJ1-2; clone_size: .; d_call: .; cdr3_nt: TGTGCCAGCAGTTACTCGACCGGCTCGATACAGGGCTACACCTTC; cdr3_aa: CASSYSTGSIQGYTF
v_call: TRBV9; j_call: TRBJ2-7; clone_size: .; d_call: TRBD2; cdr3_nt: TGTGCCAGCAGCCCCTTAGCGGGAACCACCTACGAGCAGTACTTC; cdr3_aa: CASSPLAGTTYEQYF
v_call: TRBV10-3; j_call: TRBJ2-2; clone_size: .; d_call: .; cdr3_nt: TGTGCCATCAAACCAGAGAACACCGGGGAGCTGTTTTTT; cdr3_aa: CAIKPENTGELFF
v_call: TRBV5-8; j_call: TRBJ1-5; clone_size: .; d_call: .; cdr3_nt: TGTGCCAGCAGCCCCAGGAGTCCCTATAGCAATCAGCCCCAGCATTTT; cdr3_aa: CASSPRSPYSNQPQHF
v_call: TRBV7-2; j_call: TRBJ1-2; clone_size: .; d_call: .; cdr3_nt: TGTGCCAGCAGACCGACCCTGAACTATGGCTACACCTTC; cdr3_aa: CASRPTLNYGYTF
v_call: TRBV27; j_call: TRBJ2-7; clone_size: .; d_call: .; cdr3_nt: TGTGCCAGCAGTTTATACCAGGGTTCCGGCGAGCAGTACTTC; cdr3_aa: CASSLYQGSGEQYF